This T cell receptor beta chain was identified in a study of cytomegalovirus exposure and HLA in healthy donors. General observations from the study: Presence/absence analyses assumed roughly uniform sequencing depth across donors, which may not hold. The later analysis indicated that the majority of CMV-associated TCR beta chains appeared HLA-restricted. The Asian-associated ancestry cluster reportedly had fewer N-insertions than the roughly 670-donor mean in a later analysis.

The PCR had 60 Vbeta and 13 Jbeta primers. Measured with immunoSEQ multiplex PCR; TCRdb has only the in-frame clones, and not every one. This table holds around 50,000 clones. The CDR3 runs 15 residues. Per the germline V gene, CDR1 is SGHDT and CDR2 is YYEEEE. V was trimmed by 0 bases and J by 6 bases, leaving 13 bases between them. Despite likely unrecorded immune exposures, the donors were nominally healthy at the time of sampling. In the case of this clone: The antigen remains undetermined.

Material for sequencing was PBMCs. This receptor was taken from a middle-aged woman in good health and CMV-seronegative. The chain carries TRBV5-6 and TRBJ2-1; D not resolved. The CDR3 bases are TGTGCCAGCAGCTTGGCGGCTAGGCTCGGCAATGAGCAGTTCTTC. Translation: CASSLAARLGNEQFF.